This T cell receptor beta chain was sequenced during a study of lymphopenia after photon versus proton radiotherapy. Whole-study findings and limits: After lymphocyte nadir, photon-treated repertoires showed oligoclonal expansion, especially CD8+ Temra. Under photons, naive T cells and diversity fell while effector/memory populations rose. Better survival with proton therapy was suggested as possible, not demonstrated. Post-nadir TCR diversity decline inversely tracked overall survival among those who died.

Germline lookup yields CDR1 LNHDA and CDR2 SQIVND (reference sequence). Deletions cut 5 bases from V and 2 bases from J, with 13 bases between. This CDR3 has 14 amino acids. This clone was seen only a few times. Its antigen is currently unknown. Profiled with immunoSEQ multiplex PCR; TCRdb holds only in-frame clones, not every one. The sample holds more than 45,000 clones; approximately 84% are singletons and the top ten take 2.1%. J is TRBJ2-7 and V is TRBV19; D perhaps matches TRBD1 (6 bases). The receptor was derived from a man between 60 and 75 years old with pancreatic cancer. The sample here was peripheral blood, taken from a patient treated with proton-based radiotherapy. In nucleotides, the CDR3 is TGTGCCAGTAGTTCAGAACGACAGGCCTACGAGCAGTACTTC. It specifies CASSSERQAYEQYF.